This T cell receptor (beta chain) was captured by sequencing in a study of shared clonotypes between healthy human individuals (dated by TCRdb to between 2020 and 2021). Background for the entire study: The cohort comprised a couple of women and a few men aged 18 to 49 years. Per donor, three plates each were used for CD4 naive and CD4 memory, two for CD8 naive, and one for CD8 memory. Blood TCR repertoires of a handful of healthy adults were deeply sequenced to estimate repertoire size and the extent of clonotype sharing between individuals. To increase sequencing depth and limit assay-specific biases, different laboratories used diverse techniques to prepare libraries and sequence TCR repertoires. Leukapheresis yielded between about 0.9 and 8.9 billion PBMCs per donor. The study at large found these results: Only blood was sampled, and tissue TCR repertoires likely differ from those in blood. Around 5% of naive CD4, more than 3% of naive CD8, roughly 2.4% of memory CD4, and around 0.42% of memory CD8 clonotypes were shared across several donors. The small number of donors limited the genetic and exposure-history diversity represented. Higher generation probabilities were observed for clonotypes shared by all four sorted-subset donors than for non-shared clonotypes. Rarefaction of sorted-subset datasets indicated incomplete sequencing despite the large sequencing depth. Naive subsets generally had larger estimated clonotype richness than memory subsets. Pairwise subsampling led to the expectation that sequencing depth would affect the degree of clonotype sharing among donors.

Using the deep immunoSEQ assay, TCR CDR3 regions were amplified from genomic DNA by multiplex PCR. Genomic DNA extracted from each cell subset was distributed evenly over all wells of several immunoSEQ 96-well plates, and each plate served as one replicate. For sorted subsets, 200 ng of genomic DNA, equivalent to some 30,000 T cell genomes, went into each replicate PCR. The purified libraries were quantified using a Qubit 3.0 fluorometer, sized with a Bioanalyzer 2100, and then quantified again using the KAPA Library Quantification kit. Every immunoSEQ 96-well plate was sequenced on a separate single-read 150-cycle Illumina NextSeq 550 flow cell. Processing in the source paper ran as follows. Because the immunoSEQ output included only junctional sequences and no quality scores, the filtering could not be the same as the filtering used for full-length reads. Sequences were annotated with PyIR, a Python wrapper for IgBLAST v1.9, and V/J genes and CDR3 were assigned using IMGT germline references. Reads with weak V/J assignments (E-value above 1e-6), missing CDR3, stop codons, out-of-frame junctions, or ambiguous translated residues were removed. V3J clonotypes were defined by identical inferred V gene, J gene, and CDR3 amino acid sequence. The percentage overlap between two repertoires was calculated by dividing the number of shared unique clonotypes by the size of the smaller repertoire. RTK rarefaction, the Chao1 estimator, and Recon v2.1 estimates of unobserved clonotypes were used to assess repertoire richness. OLGA was used to compute generation probabilities for all TCRbeta clonotypes that the gDNA method yielded from a few donors. TCRdb carries this immuneACCESS record with in-frame sequences only. Its versions omit some clonotypes, under half of them owing to an unresolved V gene in the studies checked, with the rest unexplained. V and J calls and clone size are as listed in that table; D and trimming were resolved from the DNA. A total of about 380,000 clones appear in this sample, about 96% of them only once. The ten most abundant clones make up about 0.32% of the sample.

Healthy HIV-negative adults with no recently reported acute infections or vaccinations were included as donors. Every donor was a Caucasian adult living in Nashville, Tennessee, USA. CD8 memory samples were composed of magnetically selected CD45RO+ cells combined with CCR7-negative CD45RA+ effector memory (TemRA) cells. Blood was obtained by leukapheresis, after which PBMCs were separated by Ficoll-Histopaque density gradient centrifugation and cryopreserved in liquid nitrogen vapor phase. Purity and quantity of every magnetically sorted T cell population were checked by analytical flow cytometry. Genomic DNA was isolated from each sorted fraction and quantified by UV absorbance on a Nanodrop 2000c. Note on this clone: This clone's antigen is unknown. No much larger clone exists at a distance of one base, and base qualities are not known.

The CDR3 contains 16 residues, cysteine and phenylalanine counted. CDR3 DNA only is kept here, 48 bases in frame from base 1. V loses 0 bases at its end and J loses 0 bases; junction bases beyond the gene matches: 4. As encoded in the germline V gene, CDR1 is SGHRS while CDR2 is YFSETQ. The receptor comes from a man aged 30-40 years in good health. Recombination connected TRBV5-1 to TRBJ2-3, and TRBD2 aligns with 7 junction nucleotides. The sequencing sample was made of memory CD8+ T cells sorted from blood. The meaning of the sample's cell subset or site label: CD45RO+ cells pooled with CCR7-negative TemRA cells. The DNA sequence follows: TGCGCCAGCAGCTTGGCGGGGGGACTAAGCACAGATACGCAGTATTTT. It is translated as CASSLAGGLSTDTQYF.